Here is one TCR beta chain with its context. The same CDR3 also results from other DNA sequences found in this sample. Germline V gene sequence: CDR1 MDHEN, CDR2 SYDVKM. The junction had 6 bases not matched to a gene; V was cut back by 4 bases and J by 3 bases. There are 15 residues in the CDR3. The data were obtained in a study of shared clonotypes between healthy human individuals. Sequenced by immunoSEQ multiplex PCR; TCRdb stores in-frame clones only, minus some. This table holds more than 550,000 clones, around 92% found once. As defined, naive CD8 cells were CD45RO-negative and positively selected for CCR7, with terminally differentiated effector memory CD45RA+ cells excluded.

This rearrangement joins TRBV28 to TRBJ1-5, with TRBD1 identical over 7 bases. This TCR was recovered from a man aged 30 to 39 in good health. Sequencing was carried out using naive CD8+ T cells sorted from blood. Here the CDR3 DNA reads TGTGCCAGCAGTTGGATGGGACAGAACAATCAGCCCCAGCATTTT. It is translated as CASSWMGQNNQPQHF. The whole variable domain, remainder taken from reference TRBV28 and TRBJ1-5, is DVKVTQSSRYLVKRTGEKVFLECVQDMDHENMFWYRQDPGLGLRLIYFSYDVKMKEKGDIPEGYSVSREKKERFSLILESASTNQTSMYLCASSWMGQNNQPQHFGDGTRLSIL.